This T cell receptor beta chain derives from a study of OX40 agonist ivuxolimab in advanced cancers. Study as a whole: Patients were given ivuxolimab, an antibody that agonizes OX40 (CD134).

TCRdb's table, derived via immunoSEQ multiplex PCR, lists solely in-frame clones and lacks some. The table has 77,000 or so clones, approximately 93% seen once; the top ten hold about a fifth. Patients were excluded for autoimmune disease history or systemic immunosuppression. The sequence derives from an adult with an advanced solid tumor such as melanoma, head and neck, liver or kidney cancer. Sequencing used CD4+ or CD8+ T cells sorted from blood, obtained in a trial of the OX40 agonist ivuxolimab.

The CDR3 here is CASRGTGPHEQYF. In DNA form, the CDR3 reads TGTGCCAGCAGGGGGACAGGCCCGCACGAGCAGTACTTC. The genes are TRBV2 and TRBJ2-7, with 8 bases identical to TRBD1. The CDR3 covers 13 residues. Looked up from germline, CDR1 is SNHLY and CDR2 is FYNNEI. The J segment lost 5 bases and the V segment lost 6 bases, leaving 6 bases of the junction unmatched.